These 5 T cell receptor beta chains share one sample of origin, sequenced in a study of T cells in localized non-small cell lung cancer. Repertoires were generated with immunoSEQ multiplex PCR, while TCRdb's copy carries only in-frame clones and drops some. The profile shows about 34,000 clones, roughly 94% of them singletons. Material: peripheral blood, obtained before any cancer treatment. These receptors originate from a woman aged 35-70 years with stage I lung adenocarcinoma.

The rearrangement links TRBV6-5 to TRBJ2-1; 7 nucleotides line up with TRBD1. J lost 12 bases, V lost 6 bases, and 8 bases had no gene match. The CDR3 has 12 amino acids. Germline V gene lookup returns CDR1 MNHEY and CDR2 SVGAGI. The CDR3 region is CASSPTGDRQFF. For the CDR3, the DNA is TGTGCCAGCAGCCCCACAGGGGATCGGCAGTTCTTC.

This clone occurred once. The CDR3 protein is CASSLTEMDTQYF. The DNA for the CDR3 is TGTGCCAGCAGCCTGACTGAGATGGATACGCAGTATTTT. V gene TRBV14 combines with J gene TRBJ2-3; no firm D call. The V end lost 4 bases, the J end lost 6 bases, and 11 bases lay between the germline ends. The CDR3 sequence is 13 residues long. Per germline, CDR1 SGHDN and CDR2 FVKESK.

This clone was detected only a few times. The chain links TRBV7-9 to TRBJ1-2; D gene unclear. The CDR3 runs to 12 residues. V lost 1 base to trimming and J lost 4 bases, with 4 bases between them. The germline CDR1 and CDR2 sequences are SEHNR and FQNEAQ (reference sequence). In nucleotides, the CDR3 is TGTGCCAGCAGCTTAGTCGGCTATGGCTACACCTTC. Amino acids: CASSLVGYGYTF.

The chain is built from TRBV5-5 and TRBJ1-6; D gene uncertain. The ends were cut back, 2 bases at V and 10 bases at J, with 13 bases in the middle. This CDR3 spans 14 amino acids. Germline V gene lookup returns CDR1 SGHKS and CDR2 YYEKEE (reference sequence). This chain's CDR3 is CASSFRHQGSPLHF. CDR3 nucleotides: TGTGCCAGCAGCTTTAGGCACCAAGGATCACCCCTCCACTTT.

In its sample, this clone was seen once. The chain employs TRBV2 and TRBJ1-3, with D possibly being TRBD1 (5 bases). CDR1 is SNHLY and CDR2 is FYNNEI in the germline V gene. The CDR3 contains 13 residues. Here the CDR3 DNA reads TGTGTCATGACCGGGACCGCTGGAAACACCATATATTTT. Translation gives CVMTGTAGNTIYF. Full variable domain (remainder filled in from reference TRBV2 and TRBJ1-3): EPEVTQTPSHQVTQMGQEVILRCVPISNHLYFYWYRQILGQKVEFLVSFYNNEISEKSEIFDDQFSVERPDGSNFTLKIRSTKLEDSAMYFCVMTGTAGNTIYFGEGSWLTVV.